The 12 T cell receptor beta chains presented below share a single source sample, sequenced in a study of blood T cell repertoires in COVID-19. Sequencing was performed with immunoSEQ multiplex PCR; in TCRdb, only in-frame clones are kept and a portion is missing. This repertoire shows about 98,000 clones, roughly 84% found once; its top ten account for 4.5%. Sequencing was carried out using peripheral blood. The receptors were gathered from a human donor in a cohort sampled during active COVID-19.

The chain carries TRBV11-2 and TRBJ2-2; 10 bases match TRBD2. V lost 4 bases and J lost 4; bases outside the gene matches: 3. Per germline, CDR1 SGHAT and CDR2 FQNNGV. There are 15 residues in the CDR3. The CDR3 reads CASSSSGGGTGELFF. The CDR3 nucleotides read TGTGCCAGCAGCTCTAGCGGGGGAGGCACCGGGGAGCTGTTTTTT.

The chain couples TRBV6-5 to TRBJ1-2, with a tentative D call TRBD1 (6 bases). In germline, CDR1 is MNHEY, CDR2 SVGAGI. With 2 bases removed from V and 8 bases from J, the gap between germline ends came to 6 bases. The CDR3 extends over 11 amino acids. The CDR3 region has the DNA TGTGCCAGCAGTTACAGGGGGGGCTACACCTTC. Protein product: CASSYRGGYTF.

CDR3 protein: CASSQVGQGMYEQYF. The CDR3 nucleotides are TGCGCCAGCAGCCAAGTGGGACAGGGAATGTACGAGCAGTACTTC. V gene TRBV4-1 combines with J gene TRBJ2-7, with 9 bases fitting TRBD1. The junction had 5 bases not matched to a gene; V was cut back by 1 base and J by 4 bases. Germline CDR1 MGHRA, CDR2 YSYEKL. This CDR3 comprises 15 residues.

The chain is built from TRBV6-2 or TRBV6-3 and TRBJ1-2; D is ambiguous. This CDR3 contains 15 residues. V was pared by 6 bases and J by 1 base, with 15 bases between. Germline V gene sequence: CDR1 MNHEY, CDR2 SVGEGT. The CDR3 here is CASSLHVSGNYGYTF. The CDR3 DNA sequence: TGTGCCAGCAGCCTACACGTCTCGGGTAACTATGGCTACACCTTC.

The chain combines TRBV29-1 with TRBJ2-5; TRBD1 agrees at 7 bases. Trimming at V came to 3 bases and at J to 1 base, leaving 11 bases not matched to a gene. CDR1 SQVTM and CDR2 ANQGSEA come from the germline V gene. CDR3 length: 16 residues. This CDR3 reads CSVDRQGWVFQETQYF. In nucleotides, the CDR3 is TGCAGCGTTGACCGACAGGGCTGGGTGTTCCAAGAGACCCAGTACTTC.

The chain uses TRBV5-1 and TRBJ2-6, with 7 bases lining up with TRBD2. The length of the CDR3 is 18 residues. From germline, CDR1 is SGHRS and CDR2 YFSETQ. V lost 1 base, J lost 0 bases, and 7 bases stayed unmatched. The CDR3 DNA reads TGCGCCAGCAGCTTGCGGTCGGGGGGATCCTCTGGGGCCAACGTCCTGACTTTC. Translating it yields CASSLRSGGSSGANVLTF.

The V call is TRBV5-4, the J call TRBJ1-2, with D maybe TRBD1 (5 bases). Between the trimmed V and J ends, which lost 0 bases and 7 bases, there was a span of 10 bases. This CDR3 has 13 amino acids. Germline CDR1 reads SGHNT; CDR2 reads YYREEE (reference sequence). The CDR3 coding sequence is TGTGCCAGCAGCTTGGACAGGAGCAGTGGCTACACCTTC. Translation gives CASSLDRSSGYTF.

The V and J genes are TRBV4-2 and TRBJ1-3; a weak D match, TRBD1 (5 bases). The V end lost 2 bases, the J end lost 0 bases, and 8 bases lay between the germline ends. The CDR3 length is 15 residues. Germline V gene lookup returns CDR1 LGHNA and CDR2 YNFKEQ. Here the CDR3 DNA reads TGTGCCAGCAGCCAAACGACAGCCTCTGGAAACACCATATATTTT. Protein sequence: CASSQTTASGNTIYF.

The chain is built from TRBV7-2 and TRBJ1-5; D perhaps matches TRBD1 (6 bases). The CDR3 is 15 residues long. From germline, CDR1 is SGHTA and CDR2 FQGNSA. Deletions cut 4 bases from V and 5 bases from J, with 15 bases between. In nucleotides, the CDR3 is TGTGCCAGCAGCTCGATGACAGGTTCTCATCAGCCCCAGCATTTT. This sequence encodes CASSSMTGSHQPQHF.

The rearrangement uses TRBV6-5 and TRBJ1-2; 7 bases map to TRBD1. Trimming removed 6 bases from V and 12 bases from J; junction bases left unmatched: 10. Germline CDR1 is MNHEY and CDR2 is SVGAGI. The CDR3 is 12 residues long. As DNA, the CDR3 is TGTGCCAGCAGCCCCGGGACAGCCAGAAACACCTTC. Its protein product is CASSPGTARNTF.

The rearrangement links TRBV19 to TRBJ2-6, with TRBD1 matching over 9 bases. CDR3 size: 17 residues. Germline V gene data show CDR1 as LNHDA and CDR2 as SQIVND (reference sequence). Trimming at V came to 7 bases and at J to 2 bases, leaving 9 bases not matched to a gene. CDR3 bases: TGTGCCAGTACCGGGGGACAGGGTATTGCTGGGGCCAACGTCCTGACTTTC. It is translated as CASTGGQGIAGANVLTF.

This clone was seen a single time. The V and J genes are TRBV6-2 or TRBV6-3 and TRBJ2-3; TRBD2 agrees at 13 bases. J gave up 5 bases and V 5 bases, and 13 bases lay outside the gene matches. Germline V gene lookup returns CDR1 MNHEY and CDR2 SVGEGT. The CDR3 is 18 amino acids. CDR3 DNA sequence: TGTGCCAGCAGTCCGCTTCGAGGACTAGCGGGGGAGGAAGATACGCAGTATTTT. Its translation: CASSPLRGLAGEEDTQYF.